The source of this T cell receptor (beta chain) is a study of cytomegalovirus exposure and HLA in healthy donors. Germline V gene data show CDR1 as MNHNY and CDR2 as SVGAGI (reference sequence). Trimming took 3 bases from V and 3 from J, leaving 8 bases between them. The CDR3 length is 13 residues. Comment on this clone: The antigen is undetermined.

A multiplex PCR was run with 60 Vbeta primers and 13 Jbeta primers. The method was immunoSEQ multiplex PCR; TCRdb's version includes in-frame clones alone and lacks a portion of them. The data contain 170,000 or so clones, 75% to 90% of them singletons. Study results and caveats: There were reportedly fewer N-insertions in an Asian-associated ancestry cluster than the approximately 630-donor mean, in a later analysis. DRB1 showed the most TCR associations and HLA-C the fewest in a later analysis, as rates varied by HLA locus.

What was sequenced was PBMCs. V and J are TRBV6-6 and TRBJ2-5, with D perhaps TRBD1 (6 bases). The sequence was collected from a woman between 18 and 29 years old in good health and CMV-seronegative. CDR3 bases: TGTGCCAGCAGTTATAGGGGGAAAGAGACCCAGTACTTC. Translating gives CASSYRGKETQYF.